The 11 T cell receptor beta chains below all came from one sample that was sequenced in a study of cytomegalovirus exposure and HLA in healthy donors. With 60 Vbeta and 13 Jbeta primers, the PCR was carried out. Profiling relied on immunoSEQ multiplex PCR, and the TCRdb table lists in-frame clones only, not all of them. The data contain about 77,000 clones, roughly 80% of them singletons. The specimen was PBMCs. The receptors come from a middle-aged man in good health and CMV-seronegative.

The chain uses TRBV5-1 and TRBJ2-3; TRBD2 aligns across 12 bases. Germline CDR1 and CDR2: SGHRS and YFSETQ. This CDR3 spans 16 amino acids. With 5 bases clipped from V and 0 bases from J, the junction kept 4 bases outside the gene matches. This CDR3 is CASRLGTSGSTDTQYF. DNA for the CDR3: TGCGCCAGCAGACTCGGGACTAGCGGGAGCACAGATACGCAGTATTTT. Using reference TRBV5-1 and TRBJ2-3 for the parts outside the CDR3, the full variable domain is KAGVTQTPRYLIKTRGQQVTLSCSPISGHRSVSWYQQTPGQGLQFLFEYFSETQRNKGNFPGRFSGRQFSNSRSEMNVSTLELGDSALYLCASRLGTSGSTDTQYFGPGTRLTVL.

J is TRBJ2-7 and V is TRBV27; tentative D call: TRBD2 (6 bases). Between the trimmed V and J ends, which lost 5 bases and 2 bases, there was a span of 16 bases. The CDR3 contains 15 residues. Germline CDR1 reads MNHEY; CDR2 reads SMNVEV (reference sequence). The CDR3 loop is CASSRPGLATYEQYF. CDR3 sequence (DNA): TGTGCCAGCAGTCGACCGGGACTGGCTACCTACGAGCAGTACTTC.

The chain is built from TRBV9 and TRBJ1-1, with TRBD1 matching over 8 bases. Germline trimming cut 4 bases from V and 0 bases from J; bases unmatched to any gene: 8. There are 16 residues in the CDR3. In germline, CDR1 is SGDLS, CDR2 YYNGEE. CDR3 nucleotides: TGTGCCAGCAGCCCCCTGGACAGGGTCGTGAACACTGAAGCTTTCTTT. It encodes CASSPLDRVVNTEAFF.

A note on this clone: The same CDR3 also results from other DNA sequences found in this sample. This sequence joins TRBV6-1 and TRBJ1-2; D is undetermined. The V and J ends lost 6 bases and 3 bases respectively, with 11 bases between them. The germline V gene has CDR1 MNHNS and CDR2 SASEGT. CDR3 size: 13 residues. CDR3 sequence reads: CASSPGSDYGYTF. For the CDR3, the DNA is TGTGCCAGCAGCCCAGGTTCTGACTATGGCTACACCTTC.

This clone has only one observation. The chain couples TRBV28 to TRBJ1-2; tentative D call: TRBD1 (5 bases). This CDR3 contains 14 residues. Trimming removed 1 base from V and 3 bases from J, with 9 bases in between. Germline V gene lookup returns CDR1 MDHEN and CDR2 SYDVKM. The CDR3 reads CASSLYRNYYGYTF. CDR3 nucleotides: TGTGCCAGCAGTTTATACAGGAACTACTATGGCTACACCTTC.

The J gene is TRBJ1-1, the V gene TRBV30; D not resolved. V was shortened by 1 base and J by 1 base, with 10 bases between the two germline ends. Germline V gene lookup returns CDR1 GTSNPN and CDR2 SVGIG (reference sequence). The CDR3 is 14 residues long. The CDR3 coding sequence is TGTGCCTGGAGTGGCTTTGGCAAGAACACTGAAGCTTTCTTT. Protein sequence: CAWSGFGKNTEAFF.

The V gene is TRBV4-3, the J gene TRBJ2-1; possibly TRBD2 for D (7 bases). CDR3 length: 14 amino acids. The V end was cut by 1 base, the J end by 10 bases, with 14 bases between. The germline V gene encodes CDR1 LGHNA and CDR2 YSLEER. The CDR3 DNA reads as TGCGCCAGCAGCCAAGTCGGGGCGGGGGCAGAGCAGTTCTTC. It specifies CASSQVGAGAEQFF.

This sequence joins TRBV5-4 and TRBJ2-7; D unclear. Germline V CDR1 and CDR2: SGHNT, YYREEE (reference sequence). The CDR3 spans 14 residues. The V end lost 1 base, the J end lost 0 bases, and 8 bases lay between the germline ends. The CDR3 DNA sequence: TGTGCCAGCAGCTTGACGGCTAGCTCCTACGAGCAGTACTTC. This codes for CASSLTASSYEQYF.

The chain couples TRBV30 to TRBJ1-2, with a weak D call TRBD1 (6 bases). Germline-derived CDR1 and CDR2 are GTSNPN and SVGIG (reference sequence). This CDR3 is 16 amino acids long. The V end lost 3 bases, the J end lost 8 bases, and 25 bases lay between the germline ends. For the CDR3, the DNA is TGTGCCTGGAGCGGCCCGGACAGTGGGCCAGCGTGCGGCTACACCTTC. This gives the protein CAWSGPDSGPACGYTF.

CDR3 nucleotide sequence: TGTGCCAGCAGCCGCCAAGAGACCCAGTACTTC. It specifies CASSRQETQYF. The chain recombines TRBV6-5 with TRBJ2-5; no reliable D call. The CDR3 length is 11 residues. Germline values: CDR1 MNHEY, CDR2 SVGAGI. Trimming stripped 6 bases from V and 1 base from J, with 3 bases between.

V gene TRBV29-1 combines with J gene TRBJ2-2; possible D gene TRBD1, 6 bases. CDR3 length equals 13 residues. Germline V gene lookup returns CDR1 SQVTM and CDR2 ANQGSEA. V gave up 3 bases and J gave up 4 bases, with 9 bases separating them. CDR3 residues: CSVDGGSTGELFF. The CDR3 nucleotides are TGCAGCGTTGATGGGGGCTCCACCGGGGAGCTGTTTTTT.